A single sample gave rise to the 4 T cell receptor beta chains below, sequenced in a study of regulatory T cells in long-lasting Graves disease. For TCR beta, libraries came from iRepertoire HTBI primers and Arm-PCR of CDR3 regions. TCRdb processed the multiplex PCR reads anew with MiXCR; each CDR3 protein has one entry. This sample carries about 470,000 distinct CDR3 sequences, less than 25% of them seen once, and the ten largest clones take about 7.8%. Time point noted: persistent/refractory GD, antithyroid drugs over 5 years with positive TRAb. From PBMCs, RNA was extracted and then used to make the TCR library. The sequences come from peripheral blood mononuclear cells (PBMCs), collected when the disease was refractory, from a patient treated with antithyroid drugs. The source of these receptors is a female donor with Graves disease.

This clonotype was picked up many times. The chain couples TRBV12-3 or TRBV12-4 to TRBJ2-7; 14 positions match TRBD2. The CDR3 has 16 amino acids. Trimming took 5 bases from V and 2 from J; bases not matched to a gene: 5. The CDR3: CASSQTTSGRAYEQYF. CDR3 nucleotides: TGTGCCAGCAGTCAAACGACTAGCGGGAGGGCCTACGAGCAGTACTTC.

V and J are TRBV7-9 and TRBJ2-7, with 11 positions matching TRBD1. The CDR3 has 17 amino acids. Trimming at V came to 1 base and at J to 9 bases, leaving 14 bases not matched to a gene. Per the germline V gene, CDR1 is SEHNR and CDR2 is FQNEAQ (reference sequence). The CDR3 nucleotides read TGTGCCAGCAGCTTAGGGGGACCCGGGACAGGGGGTTCTGGGCAGTACTTC. Translating gives CASSLGGPGTGGSGQYF.

The V and J genes are TRBV4-1 and TRBJ2-2, with TRBD1 as a possible D gene (6 bases). Germline V gene sequence: CDR1 MGHRA, CDR2 YSYEKL. This CDR3 contains 16 residues. The germline V and J ends were trimmed by 4 bases and 5 bases, with 17 bases remaining between them. CDR3 DNA sequence: TGCGCCAGCAGCCGAAGCTGGGAAAGGGGGACCGGGGAGCTGTTTTTT. Protein: CASSRSWERGTGELFF.

This clonotype was seen a handful of times. The chain couples TRBV2 to TRBJ2-1; D is possibly TRBD1 or TRBD2 (5 bases each). Germline loops: CDR1 SNHLY, CDR2 FYNNEI. The CDR3 is 17 amino acids. V gave up 5 bases and J gave up 2 bases, with 19 bases separating them. For the CDR3, the DNA is TGTGCCAGCAGTAAAAGAGGAGGACAACTTCCCTACAATGAGCAGTTCTTC. This codes for CASSKRGGQLPYNEQFF.